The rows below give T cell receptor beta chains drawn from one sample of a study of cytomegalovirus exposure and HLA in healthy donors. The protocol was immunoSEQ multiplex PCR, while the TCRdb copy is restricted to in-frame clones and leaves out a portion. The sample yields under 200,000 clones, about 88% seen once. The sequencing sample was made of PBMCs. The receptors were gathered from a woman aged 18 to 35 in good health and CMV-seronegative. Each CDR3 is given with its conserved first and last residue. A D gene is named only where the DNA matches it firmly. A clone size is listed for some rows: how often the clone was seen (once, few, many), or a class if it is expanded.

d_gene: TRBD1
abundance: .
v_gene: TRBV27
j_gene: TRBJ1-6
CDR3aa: CASSLQGDRSPLHF
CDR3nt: TGTGCCAGCAGCTTACAGGGGGATCGGTCACCCCTCCACTTT

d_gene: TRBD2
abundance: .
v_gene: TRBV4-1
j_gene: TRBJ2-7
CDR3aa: CASSQAWGGYEQYF
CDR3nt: TGCGCCAGCAGCCAGGCGTGGGGGGGGTACGAGCAGTACTTC

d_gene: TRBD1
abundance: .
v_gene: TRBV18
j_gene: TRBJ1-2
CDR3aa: CASSPLNVLTGVGYGYTF
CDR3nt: TGTGCCAGCTCACCACTCAACGTCCTTACAGGGGTGGGGTATGGCTACACCTTC

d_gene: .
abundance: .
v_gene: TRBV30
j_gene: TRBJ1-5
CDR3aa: CAWSPRTNQPQHF
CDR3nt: TGTGCCTGGAGTCCGCGGACTAATCAGCCCCAGCATTTT

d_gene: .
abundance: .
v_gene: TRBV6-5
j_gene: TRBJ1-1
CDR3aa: CASSYEIMNTEAFF
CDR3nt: TGTGCCAGCAGTTACGAGATTATGAACACTGAAGCTTTCTTT

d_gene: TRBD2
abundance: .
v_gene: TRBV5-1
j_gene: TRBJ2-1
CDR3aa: CASSPAASGRAEEQFF
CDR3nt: TGCGCCAGCAGCCCGGCGGCTAGCGGGAGGGCAGAGGAGCAGTTCTTC

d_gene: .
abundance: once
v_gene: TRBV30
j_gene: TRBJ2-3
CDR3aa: CAWSRGGGGDTQYF
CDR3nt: TGTGCCTGGAGTAGGGGAGGGGGGGGAGATACGCAGTATTTT

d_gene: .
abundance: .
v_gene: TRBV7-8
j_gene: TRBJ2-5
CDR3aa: CASSLRIPAAGVETQYF
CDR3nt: TGTGCCAGCAGCTTAAGGATCCCTGCGGCAGGGGTAGAGACCCAGTACTTC

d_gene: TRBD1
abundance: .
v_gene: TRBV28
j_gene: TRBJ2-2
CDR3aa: CASSTTGTGGSGELFF
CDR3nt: TGTGCCAGCAGTACCACCGGGACAGGGGGGTCCGGGGAGCTGTTTTTT

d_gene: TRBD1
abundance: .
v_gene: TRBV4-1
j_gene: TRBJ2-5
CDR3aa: CASSPLSLGLTGTKRTQYF
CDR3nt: TGCGCCAGCAGCCCCCTCTCATTGGGCCTGACAGGGACCAAGAGAACCCAGTACTTC

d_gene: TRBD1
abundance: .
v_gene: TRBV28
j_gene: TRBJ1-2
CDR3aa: CASSQGQGYGYTF
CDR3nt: TGTGCCAGCAGTCAGGGACAGGGCTATGGCTACACCTTC

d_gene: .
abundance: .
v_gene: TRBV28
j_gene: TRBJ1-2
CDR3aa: CASSWLLGANYGYTF
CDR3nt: TGTGCCAGCAGTTGGTTATTGGGGGCAAACTATGGCTACACCTTC

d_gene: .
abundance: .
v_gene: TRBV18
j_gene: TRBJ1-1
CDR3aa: CASSPEHPGQGKAFF
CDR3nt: TGTGCCAGCTCACCCGAGCACCCGGGCCAGGGTAAAGCTTTCTTT

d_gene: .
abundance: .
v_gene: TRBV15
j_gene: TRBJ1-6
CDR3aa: CATSLDSNSPLHF
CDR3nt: TGTGCCACCAGCTTAGACTCTAATTCACCCCTCCACTTT

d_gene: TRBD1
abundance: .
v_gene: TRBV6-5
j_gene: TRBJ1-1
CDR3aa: CASSPRDREINAFF
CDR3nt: TGTGCCAGCAGTCCAAGGGACAGGGAAATTAATGCTTTCTTT

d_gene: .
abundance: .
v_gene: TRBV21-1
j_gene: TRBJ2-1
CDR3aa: CASSKRIGLAEDPYNEQFF
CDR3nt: TGTGCCAGCAGCAAAAGGATAGGTCTAGCGGAAGACCCCTACAATGAGCAGTTCTTC

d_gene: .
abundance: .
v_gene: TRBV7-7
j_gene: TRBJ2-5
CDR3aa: CASSRGAQETQYF
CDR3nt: TGTGCCAGCAGTAGGGGTGCCCAAGAGACCCAGTACTTC

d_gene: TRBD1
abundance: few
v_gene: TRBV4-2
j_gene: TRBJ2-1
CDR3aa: CASSRQTGESDEQFF
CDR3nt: TGTGCCAGCAGCCGACAGACAGGGGAGAGCGATGAGCAGTTCTTC

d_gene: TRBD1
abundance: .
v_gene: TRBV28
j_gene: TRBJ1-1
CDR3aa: CASRNPQGLNTEAFF
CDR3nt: TGTGCCAGCCGAAACCCACAGGGGCTGAACACTGAAGCTTTCTTT

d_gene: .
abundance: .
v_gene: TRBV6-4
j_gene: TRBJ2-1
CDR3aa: CASRGLFNEQFF
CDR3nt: TGTGCCAGCAGGGGACTTTTCAATGAGCAGTTCTTC

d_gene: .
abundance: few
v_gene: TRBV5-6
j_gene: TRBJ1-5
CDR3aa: CASSLGGQDQPQHF
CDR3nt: TGTGCCAGCAGCTTGGGGGGGCAAGATCAGCCCCAGCATTTT

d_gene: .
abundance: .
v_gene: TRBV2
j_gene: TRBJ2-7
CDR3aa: CANAGDRKTYEQYF
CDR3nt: TGTGCCAACGCGGGGGACAGGAAGACCTACGAGCAGTACTTC

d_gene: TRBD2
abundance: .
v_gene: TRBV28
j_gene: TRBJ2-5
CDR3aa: CASSFQRGKGVYQETQYF
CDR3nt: TGTGCCAGCAGTTTCCAGCGGGGGAAGGGAGTTTACCAAGAGACCCAGTACTTC

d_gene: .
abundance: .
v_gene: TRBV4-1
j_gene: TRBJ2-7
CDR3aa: CASSQRSEAGPDYEQYF
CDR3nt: TGCGCCAGCAGCCAAAGAAGTGAGGCAGGGCCTGACTACGAGCAGTACTTC

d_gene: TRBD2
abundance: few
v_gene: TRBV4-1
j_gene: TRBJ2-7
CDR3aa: CASSHRLAGYYEQYF
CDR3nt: TGCGCCAGCAGCCATAGACTAGCGGGATACTACGAGCAGTACTTC

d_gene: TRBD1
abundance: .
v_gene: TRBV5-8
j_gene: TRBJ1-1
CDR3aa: CASSWRYSRQGRLTEAFF
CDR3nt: TGTGCCAGCAGCTGGCGATATAGCCGACAGGGGCGCTTGACTGAAGCTTTCTTT

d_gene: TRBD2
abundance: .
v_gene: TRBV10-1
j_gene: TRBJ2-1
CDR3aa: CASGGDYNEQFF
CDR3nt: TGCGCCAGCGGGGGGGACTACAATGAGCAGTTCTTC

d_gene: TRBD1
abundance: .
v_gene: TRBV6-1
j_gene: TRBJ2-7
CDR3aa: CASRSDRAGEQYF
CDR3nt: TGTGCCAGCAGGTCGGACAGGGCGGGCGAGCAGTACTTC

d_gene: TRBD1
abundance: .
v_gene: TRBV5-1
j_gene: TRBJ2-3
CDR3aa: CASSLGYTGGGTDTQYF
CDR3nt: TGCGCCAGCAGCTTGGGCTATACAGGGGGAGGCACAGATACGCAGTATTTT

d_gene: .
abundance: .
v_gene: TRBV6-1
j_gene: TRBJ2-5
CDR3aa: CASSARYGTQYF
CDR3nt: TGTGCCAGCAGTGCCAGGTATGGGACCCAGTACTTC

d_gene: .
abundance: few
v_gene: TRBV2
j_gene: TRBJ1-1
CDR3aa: CASEQGSNTEAFF
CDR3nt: TGTGCCAGCGAGCAGGGGTCTAACACTGAAGCTTTCTTT

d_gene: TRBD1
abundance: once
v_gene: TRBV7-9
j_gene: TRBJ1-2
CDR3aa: CASSSTGTDPLYGYTF
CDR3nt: TGTGCCAGCAGCTCAACCGGGACAGACCCACTCTATGGCTACACCTTC

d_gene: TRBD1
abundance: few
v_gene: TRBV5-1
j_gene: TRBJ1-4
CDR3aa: CASRPGQGDEKLFF
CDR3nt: TGCGCCAGCAGACCGGGACAGGGTGATGAAAAACTGTTTTTT

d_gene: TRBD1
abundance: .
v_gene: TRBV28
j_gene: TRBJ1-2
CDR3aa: CASGGDRATSGYTF
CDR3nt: TGTGCCAGCGGGGGGGACAGGGCGACTTCTGGCTACACCTTC

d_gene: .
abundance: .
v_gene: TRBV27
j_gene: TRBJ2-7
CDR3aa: CASSPSDGESSYEQYF
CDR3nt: TGTGCCAGCAGTCCTTCGGACGGGGAGAGCTCCTACGAGCAGTACTTC

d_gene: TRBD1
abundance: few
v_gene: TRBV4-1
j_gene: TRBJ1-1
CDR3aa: CASSPQTGTEAFF
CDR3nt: TGCGCCAGCAGCCCCCAGACAGGGACTGAAGCTTTCTTT

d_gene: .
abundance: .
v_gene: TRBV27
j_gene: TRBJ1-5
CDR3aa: CASSLRGGEPQHF
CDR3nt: TGTGCCAGCAGTTTAAGGGGGGGGGAGCCCCAGCATTTT

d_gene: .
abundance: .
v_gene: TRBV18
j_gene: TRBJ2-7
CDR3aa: CASSPPGRDYEQYF
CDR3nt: TGTGCCAGCTCACCACCCGGCAGGGACTACGAGCAGTACTTC

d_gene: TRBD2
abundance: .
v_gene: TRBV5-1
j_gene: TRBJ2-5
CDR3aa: CASSRTSGAEETQYF
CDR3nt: TGCGCCAGCAGCCGCACTAGCGGGGCTGAAGAGACCCAGTACTTC

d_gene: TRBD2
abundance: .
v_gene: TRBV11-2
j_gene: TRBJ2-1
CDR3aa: CASSRPTSGRYNEQFF
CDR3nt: TGTGCCAGCAGCCGCCCGACTAGCGGGAGATACAATGAGCAGTTCTTC

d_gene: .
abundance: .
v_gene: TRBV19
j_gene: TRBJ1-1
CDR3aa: CASSTLLLLNTEAFF
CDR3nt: TGTGCCAGTAGTACCCTCCTCCTCTTAAACACTGAAGCTTTCTTT

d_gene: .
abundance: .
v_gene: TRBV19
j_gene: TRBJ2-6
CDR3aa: CASSIDQAGPGANVLTF
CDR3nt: TGTGCCAGTAGTATAGATCAGGCGGGCCCTGGGGCCAACGTCCTGACTTTC

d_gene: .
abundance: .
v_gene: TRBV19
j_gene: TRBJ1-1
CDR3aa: CASSIRGEAFF
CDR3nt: TGTGCCAGTAGTATTAGGGGGGAAGCTTTCTTT

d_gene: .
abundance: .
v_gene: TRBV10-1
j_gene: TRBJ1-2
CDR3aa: CASSSVGLYGYTF
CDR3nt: TGCGCCAGCAGTAGCGTGGGTCTCTACGGCTACACCTTC

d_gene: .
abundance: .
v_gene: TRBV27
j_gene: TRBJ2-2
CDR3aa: CASSLRGNRELFF
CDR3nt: TGTGCCAGCAGTCTCAGGGGAAACCGGGAGCTGTTTTTT